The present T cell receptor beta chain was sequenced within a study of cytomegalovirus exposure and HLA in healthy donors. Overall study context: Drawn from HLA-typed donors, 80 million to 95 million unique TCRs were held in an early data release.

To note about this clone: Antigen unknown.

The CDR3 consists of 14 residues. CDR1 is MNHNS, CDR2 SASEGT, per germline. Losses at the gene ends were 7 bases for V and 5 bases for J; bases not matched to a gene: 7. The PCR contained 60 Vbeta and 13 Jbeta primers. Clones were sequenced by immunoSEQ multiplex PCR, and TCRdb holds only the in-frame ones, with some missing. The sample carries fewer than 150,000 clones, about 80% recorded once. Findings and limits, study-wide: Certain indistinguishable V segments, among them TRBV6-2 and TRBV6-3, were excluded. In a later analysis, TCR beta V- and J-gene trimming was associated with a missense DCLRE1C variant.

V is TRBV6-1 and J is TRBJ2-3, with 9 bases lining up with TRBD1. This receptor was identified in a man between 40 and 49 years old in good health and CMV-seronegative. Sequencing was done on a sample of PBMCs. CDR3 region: CASTHRGQGDTQYF. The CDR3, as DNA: TGTGCCAGCACGCACAGGGGGCAAGGAGATACGCAGTATTTT.